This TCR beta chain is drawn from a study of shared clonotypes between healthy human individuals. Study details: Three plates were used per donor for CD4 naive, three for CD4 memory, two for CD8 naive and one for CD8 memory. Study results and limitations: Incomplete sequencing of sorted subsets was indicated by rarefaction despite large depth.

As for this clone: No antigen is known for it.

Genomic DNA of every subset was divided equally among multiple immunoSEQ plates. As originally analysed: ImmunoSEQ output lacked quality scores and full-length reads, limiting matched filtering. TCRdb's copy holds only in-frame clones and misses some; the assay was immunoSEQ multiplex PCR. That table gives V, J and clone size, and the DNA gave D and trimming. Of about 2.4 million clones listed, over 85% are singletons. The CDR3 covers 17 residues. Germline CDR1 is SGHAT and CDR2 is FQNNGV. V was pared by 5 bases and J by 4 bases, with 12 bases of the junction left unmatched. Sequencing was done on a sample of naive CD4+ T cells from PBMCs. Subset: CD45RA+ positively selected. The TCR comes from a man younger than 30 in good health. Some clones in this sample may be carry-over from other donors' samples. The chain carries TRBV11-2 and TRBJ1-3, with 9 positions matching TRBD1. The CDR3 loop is CASSITGTGRSGNTIYF. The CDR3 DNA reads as TGTGCCAGCAGCATAACCGGGACAGGGAGGTCCGGAAACACCATATATTTT.